Below, one TCR beta chain is given with its context. This clone was recorded once. Its antigen is currently not known. Per-base qualities were not stored, and no clone one base away is much larger. These data are taken from a study of STAT5B mutations in CD4+ large granular lymphocyte leukemia (dated by TCRdb to the early 2020s). Turning to the overall study: When cryopreserved patient cells were available, CD8+ cells were removed first, and anti-CD4 microbeads were then used for selection. The study compared the TCRbeta repertoires of patients with CD4+ T-cell large granular lymphocyte leukemia against the TCRbeta repertoires of healthy blood donors. The purity of purified fractions was confirmed by flow cytometry on FACSCanto II or FACSVerse to exceed 95% among lymphocytes.

Patients with CD4+ T-LGLL were recruited at hematology units in Padova (Italy), Helsinki (Finland) and Shinshu (Japan). Depending on what sample material was available, patient samples were either unselected PBMC or bead-purified CD4+, CD4+CD8+, CD57+ or CD56+ fractions. Patient TCRbeta data were integrated with somatic STAT5B mutation profiles obtained by deep amplicon sequencing of the same DNA. All TCR-sequenced material derived from peripheral blood: patient blood samples and healthy donor buffy coats. Peripheral blood mononuclear cells were isolated by Ficoll-Hypaque gradient centrifugation. Genomic DNA was extracted with the Gentra Puregene Cell and Tissue kit and quantified on a Qubit 2.0 fluorometer. TCRbeta rearrangements were sequenced from genomic DNA using the immunoSEQ assay at survey resolution. Concerning the study's data processing: Clonotypes making up more than 5% of the repertoire were considered putative leukemic clones, giving around 55 such clones in more than 25 patients. In the TCR sequencing data, the smallest productive clonotype frequency that could be detected was 2.59 x 10-5. Only productive TCRbeta rearrangements, meaning sequences that were complete and in-frame, were kept for the analyses. Simpson clonality, calculated in the immunoSEQ Analyzer version 3.0, was used as the measure of sample clonality. Clones were binned by frequency as very rare, small, medium, large (1-20%) or hyperexpanded (>20%). Generation probabilities were estimated with OLGA 1.2.3, V-gene circos plots were generated with VDJtools, specificities were searched for in VDJdb, and CDR3 motifs were identified with GLIPH. In its TCRdb copy, this immuneACCESS table keeps in-frame sequences only and misses some clones. Where compared with another copy, unresolved V genes explain less than half of these, and the others have no known cause. V and J calls and clone size are as listed in that table; D and trimming were resolved from the DNA. The sample contains 7,500 to 10,000 clones, about 79% of them found a single time. Roughly 65% of the sample comes from the top ten.

What the authors observed across the whole study: The data were not HLA-matched, and the higher clonality in CD4+ T-LGLL than in CD8+ T-LGLL could be due to the relatively small sample size. Patient cell sources varied, and just six or seven CD4-sorted patient samples were included in the clonality comparison against healthy controls. Compared with healthy CD4+ repertoires, CD4-sorted patient repertoires appeared more clonal, and this difference remained even after the putative leukemic clones were removed. Main leukemic clonotypes were private to each patient, although roughly 26% of the main leukemic clonotypes were found at low frequency in the non-leukemic repertoires of other patients.

The receptor was isolated from a man aged 60-69 years with CD4+ T-cell large granular lymphocyte leukemia. The material sequenced was PBMCs.

The DNA is TGTGCCAGCAGCTTAGAATCCGGGGACCTGGATTCACCCCTCCACTTT. This yields the protein CASSLESGDLDSPLHF. The V and J genes are TRBV7-9 and TRBJ1-6, with a tentative D gene TRBD1 over 5 matching bases. Cut back by 1 base and 8 bases, the V and J ends lie 15 bases apart. The CDR3 runs 16 amino acids, cysteine and phenylalanine included. CDR3 DNA only is kept here, 48 bases in frame from base 1. Looking up the germline V gene (reference sequence) yields CDR1 SEHNR and CDR2 FQNEAQ.